Reported below is one T cell receptor (beta chain). Its specificity is not known. Trimming removed 0 bases at V and 4 bases at J, with 12 bases between. The CDR3 runs to 15 residues. Germline V gene data show CDR1 as MNHEY and CDR2 as SVGAGI. This entry belongs to a study of T-cell memory formation after mild COVID-19. The wider study: TCR clusters were mostly donor specific.

Overall study results and limits: Within pre-infection memory, some responding clones were found, suggesting cross-reactive memory joined. Among contracting clones, CD4+ were mainly CM/EM and CD8+ enriched in EMRA.

TCRdb redid the calling of the 5' RACE reads with MiXCR, one entry per CDR3 protein. The sample has approximately 260,000 distinct CDR3 sequences; more than 15% are singletons. The sample was PBMCs or a T cell subset sorted from them (not recorded which). This TCR derives from a man between 18 and 35 years old who had mild COVID-19 (a few samples of this study predate the infection). Cell type and time point are not known. The chain carries TRBV6-5 and TRBJ1-2, with a possible D match to TRBD1 (5 bases). In DNA form, the CDR3 reads TGTGCCAGCAGTTACTCTTATAATGGGGGCTATGGCTACACCTTC. Amino acid sequence: CASSYSYNGGYGYTF.